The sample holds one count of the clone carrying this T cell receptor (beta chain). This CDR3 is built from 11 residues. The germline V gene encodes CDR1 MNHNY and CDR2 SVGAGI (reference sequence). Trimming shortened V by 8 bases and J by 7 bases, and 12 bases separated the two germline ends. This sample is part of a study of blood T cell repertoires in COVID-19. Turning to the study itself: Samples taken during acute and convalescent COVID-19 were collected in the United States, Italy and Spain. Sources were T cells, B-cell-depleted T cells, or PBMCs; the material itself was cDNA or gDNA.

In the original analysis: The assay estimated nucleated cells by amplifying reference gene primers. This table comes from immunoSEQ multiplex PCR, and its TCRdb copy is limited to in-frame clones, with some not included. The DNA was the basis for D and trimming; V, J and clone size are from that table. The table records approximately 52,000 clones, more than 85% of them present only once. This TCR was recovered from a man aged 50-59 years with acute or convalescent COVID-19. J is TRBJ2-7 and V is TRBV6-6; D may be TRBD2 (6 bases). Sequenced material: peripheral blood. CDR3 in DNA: TGTGCCAGCGGACTAAGGAGTGAGCAGTACTTC. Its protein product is CASGLRSEQYF.